The T cell receptor (beta chain) described here comes from a study of glioma-infiltrating T cells after dendritic cell vaccination. General study points: The cohort had few patients with full blood and tumor sets.

Noted time point: after dendritic cell vaccination, including at tumor progression/relapse. The primer mix had 60 V beta and 13 J beta primers. Measured with immunoSEQ multiplex PCR; TCRdb has only the in-frame clones, and not every one. The sample holds around 92,000 clones, less than 90% seen once. This clone appeared once. Its specificity is not known. The CDR3 is 17 residues long. Germline CDR1 is KGHSH and CDR2 is LQKENI. V was shortened by 3 bases and J by 4 bases, with 22 bases between the two germline ends. This chain uses TRBV18 with TRBJ2-7, with a weak D call TRBD1 (6 bases). The sequenced sample was blood, obtained after dendritic cell vaccination. This sequence was found in a human donor with glioblastoma. DNA of the CDR3: TGTGCCAGCTCACCCGGGGACAATTTGGGCGGCGCGTACGAGCAGTACTTC. This translates into CASSPGDNLGGAYEQYF.